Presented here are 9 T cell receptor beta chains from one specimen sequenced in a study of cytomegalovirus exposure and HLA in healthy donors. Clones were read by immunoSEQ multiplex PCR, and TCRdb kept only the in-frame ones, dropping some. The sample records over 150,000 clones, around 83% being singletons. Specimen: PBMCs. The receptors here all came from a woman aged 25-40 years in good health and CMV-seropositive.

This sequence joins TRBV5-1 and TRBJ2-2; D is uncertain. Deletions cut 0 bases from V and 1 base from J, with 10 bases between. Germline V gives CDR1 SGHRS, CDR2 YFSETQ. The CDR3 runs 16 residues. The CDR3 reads CASSLGSRLNTGELFF. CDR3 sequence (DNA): TGCGCCAGCAGCTTGGGGTCCAGGTTGAACACCGGGGAGCTGTTTTTT.

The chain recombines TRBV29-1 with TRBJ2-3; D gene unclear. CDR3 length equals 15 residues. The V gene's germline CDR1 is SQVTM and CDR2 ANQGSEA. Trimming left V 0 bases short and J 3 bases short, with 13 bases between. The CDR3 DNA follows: TGCAGCGTTGAAGATCGCAGTCTCAGGACAGATACGCAGTATTTT. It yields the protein CSVEDRSLRTDTQYF.

The CDR3 DNA reads as TGTGCCAGCAGTGAACTTTGGGGCGGGAGGACGGGAGATACGCAGTATTTT. Translation: CASSELWGGRTGDTQYF. This chain joins TRBV2 and TRBJ2-3; TRBD2 agrees at 8 bases. This CDR3 is 17 amino acids long. Germline V gene lookup returns CDR1 SNHLY and CDR2 FYNNEI. Trimming at V came to 2 bases and at J to 5 bases, leaving 12 bases not matched to a gene.

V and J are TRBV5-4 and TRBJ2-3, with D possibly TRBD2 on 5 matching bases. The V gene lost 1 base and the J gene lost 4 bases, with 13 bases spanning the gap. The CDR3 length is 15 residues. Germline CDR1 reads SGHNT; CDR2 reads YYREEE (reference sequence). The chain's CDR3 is CASSLPGNRADTQYF. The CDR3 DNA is TGTGCCAGCAGCTTGCCCGGGAATAGGGCAGATACGCAGTATTTT.

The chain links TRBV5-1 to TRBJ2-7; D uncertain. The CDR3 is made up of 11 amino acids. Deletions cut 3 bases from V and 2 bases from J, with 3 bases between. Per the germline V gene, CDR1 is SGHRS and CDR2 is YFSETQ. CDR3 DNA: TGCGCCAGCAGCTCCACCTACGAGCAGTACTTC. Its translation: CASSSTYEQYF.

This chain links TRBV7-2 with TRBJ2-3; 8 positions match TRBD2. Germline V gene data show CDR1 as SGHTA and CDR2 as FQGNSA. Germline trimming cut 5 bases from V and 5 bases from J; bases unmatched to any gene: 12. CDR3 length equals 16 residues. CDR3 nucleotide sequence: TGTGCCAGCAGCCCACGGGGCGGGAGGATCGTAGATACGCAGTATTTT. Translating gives CASSPRGGRIVDTQYF.

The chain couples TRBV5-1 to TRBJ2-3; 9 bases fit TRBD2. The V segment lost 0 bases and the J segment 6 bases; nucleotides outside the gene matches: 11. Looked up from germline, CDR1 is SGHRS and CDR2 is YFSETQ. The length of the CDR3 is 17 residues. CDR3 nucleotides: TGCGCCAGCAGCTTGGGAAATAGCGGGAGTCCCCCCGATACGCAGTATTTT. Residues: CASSLGNSGSPPDTQYF.

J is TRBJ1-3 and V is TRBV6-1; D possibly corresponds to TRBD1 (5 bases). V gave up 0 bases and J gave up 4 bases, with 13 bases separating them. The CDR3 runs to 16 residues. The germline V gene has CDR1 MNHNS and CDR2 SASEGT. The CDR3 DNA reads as TGTGCCAGCAGTGAAGCGGCTCAGGCAGGGGGAAACACCATATATTTT. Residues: CASSEAAQAGGNTIYF.

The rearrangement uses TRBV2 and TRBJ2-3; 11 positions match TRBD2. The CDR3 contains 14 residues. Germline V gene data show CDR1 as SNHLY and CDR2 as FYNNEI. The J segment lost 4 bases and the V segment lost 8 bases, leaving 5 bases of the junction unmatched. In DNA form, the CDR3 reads TGTGCCAGCTTAACTAGCGGGAGATCAGATACGCAGTATTTT. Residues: CASLTSGRSDTQYF.